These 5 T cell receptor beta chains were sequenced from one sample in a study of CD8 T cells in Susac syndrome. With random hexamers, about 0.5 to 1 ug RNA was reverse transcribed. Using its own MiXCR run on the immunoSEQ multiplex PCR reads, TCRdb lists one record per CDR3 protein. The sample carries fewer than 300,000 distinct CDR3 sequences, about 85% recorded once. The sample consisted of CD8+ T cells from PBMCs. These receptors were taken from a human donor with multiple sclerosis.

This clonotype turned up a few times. The CDR3 coding sequence is TGTGCCAGCAGCTCGGACGGCTACGAGCAGTACTTC. It yields the protein CASSSDGYEQYF. V is TRBV14 and J is TRBJ2-7, with unresolved D. From germline, CDR1 is SGHDN and CDR2 FVKESK. V lost 5 bases and J 3 bases, leaving 8 bases between the germline ends. CDR3 length equals 12 residues.

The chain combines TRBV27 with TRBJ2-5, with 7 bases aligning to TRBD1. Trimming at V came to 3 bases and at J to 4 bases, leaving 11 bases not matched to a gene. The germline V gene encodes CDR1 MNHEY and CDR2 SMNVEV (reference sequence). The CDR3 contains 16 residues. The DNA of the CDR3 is TGTGCCAGCAGTTTTGGTGTAAGAGGGGGCTTAGAGACCCAGTACTTC. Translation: CASSFGVRGGLETQYF.

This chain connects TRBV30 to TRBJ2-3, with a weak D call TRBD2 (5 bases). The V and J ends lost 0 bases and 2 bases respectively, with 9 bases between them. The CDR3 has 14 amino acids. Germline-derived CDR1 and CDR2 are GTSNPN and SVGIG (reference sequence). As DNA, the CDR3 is TGTGCCTGGAGTGTAACCGGGATCACAGATACGCAGTATTTT. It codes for CAWSVTGITDTQYF.

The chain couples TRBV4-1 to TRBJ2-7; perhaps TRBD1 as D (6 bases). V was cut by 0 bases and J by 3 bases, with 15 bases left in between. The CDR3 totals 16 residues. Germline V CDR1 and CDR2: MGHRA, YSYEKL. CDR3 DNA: TGCGCCAGCAGCCAAGAGCGAGGGGCAGGGGACTACGAGCAGTACTTC. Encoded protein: CASSQERGAGDYEQYF.

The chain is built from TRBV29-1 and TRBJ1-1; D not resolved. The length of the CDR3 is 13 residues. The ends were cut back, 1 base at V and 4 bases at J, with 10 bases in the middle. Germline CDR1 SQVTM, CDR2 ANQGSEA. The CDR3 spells CSVEGRRVTEAFF. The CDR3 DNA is TGCAGCGTTGAAGGCCGACGGGTCACTGAAGCTTTCTTT.